This passage covers 7 T cell receptor beta chains from one sample sequenced in a study of Tregs in tolerant kidney transplant recipients. Assay: immunoSEQ multiplex PCR; the TCRdb copy retains only in-frame clones and omits some. The sample data list roughly 34,000 clones. Material: CD8+ T cells from blood, obtained before the transplant. Receptors were obtained from a human donor who received a combined kidney and bone marrow transplant.

For this clone: The CDR3 goes on 3 residues after the read ends, and that part is filled in from the germline J gene. The chain recombines TRBV11-2 with TRBJ2-7; TRBD2 aligns across 10 bases. This CDR3 is built from 13 residues. Per the germline V gene, CDR1 is SGHAT and CDR2 is FQNNGV. The V gene end was trimmed by 1 base and the J gene end by 6 bases; junction bases not matched to a gene: 0. The CDR3 DNA, read in part, is TGTGCCAGCAGCTTAGGGACTAGCGGCGAG. The encoded protein is CASSLGTSGE. The whole CDR3 sequence is CASSLGTSGEQYF.

The part of the CDR3 DNA that was read is TGTGCCAGCAGCCCTCTAGCGGGAGTTCACGAG. Amino acids: CASSPLAGVHE. The whole CDR3 sequence is CASSPLAGVHEQYF. This rearrangement joins TRBV7-2 to TRBJ2-7, with 10 bases lining up with TRBD2. The CDR3 extends 3 residues past the end of the read, so its final part is completed from the germline J gene. The V segment lost 5 bases and the J segment 5 bases; nucleotides outside the gene matches: 6. CDR1 SGHTA and CDR2 FQGNSA come from the germline V gene. This CDR3 has 14 amino acids.

A remark on this clone: The observed sequence ends 3 residues before the CDR3 terminus, with the missing tail filled in from the germline J gene. This chain links TRBV6-1 with TRBJ1-4; no definite D call. This CDR3 is 16 amino acids long. Germline lookup yields CDR1 MNHNS and CDR2 SASEGT. The ends were cut back, 0 bases at V and 0 bases at J, with 8 bases in the middle. Incomplete CDR3 DNA: TGTGCCAGCAGTGAAGCTAGGGCTGCAACTAATGAAAAA. Translated, it gives CASSEARAATNEK. Given in full, the CDR3 is CASSEARAATNEKLFF.

As for this clone: Read sequence stops 3 residues before the CDR3 end, and the germline J gene provides the missing end. This chain connects TRBV7-8 to TRBJ2-1; possibly TRBD2 for D (6 bases). The CDR3 is made up of 16 amino acids. Germline assignment: CDR1 SGHVS and CDR2 FQNEAQ. The V gene lost 1 base and the J gene lost 0 bases, with 10 bases spanning the gap. The CDR3 spells CASSLVSGSSYNEQFF. The CDR3 bases that were read are TGTGCCAGCAGCTTAGTTAGCGGTAGCTCCTACAATGAG.

Comments on this clone: The CDR3 extends 3 residues past the end of the read, so its final part is completed from the germline J gene. The chain carries TRBV30 and TRBJ1-2, with TRBD1 matching 9 bases. Germline CDR1 and CDR2: GTSNPN and SVGIG (reference sequence). V trimming: 1 base; J trimming: 1 base; junction bases outside the gene matches: 7. This CDR3 region has 16 residues. The CDR3 bases that were read are TGTGCCTGGAGTGGGAAAGGGACAGGGTATAACTATGGC. It specifies CAWSGKGTGYNYG. The complete CDR3 reads CAWSGKGTGYNYGYTF.

Of note for this clone: Other nucleotide sequences in the sample specify the same CDR3. The covered CDR3 bases are TGTGCCAGCAGCTTGGGGGGGGATAATTCACCC. It encodes CASSLGGDNSP. The entire CDR3 reads CASSLGGDNSPLHF. J is TRBJ1-6 and V is TRBV7-9; tentative D call: TRBD1 (5 bases). The missing CDR3 end, 3 residues past where the read stops, is filled in from the germline J gene. Per the germline V gene, CDR1 is SEHNR and CDR2 is FQNEAQ (reference sequence). The CDR3 loop spans 14 amino acids. Trimming took 3 bases from V and 5 from J, leaving 8 bases between them.

Note on this clone: The CDR3 extends 3 residues past the end of the read, so its final part is completed from the germline J gene. J is TRBJ2-1 and V is TRBV6-1; 9 positions match TRBD2. There are 15 residues in the CDR3. Germline lookup yields CDR1 MNHNS and CDR2 SASEGT. The V and J ends lost 4 bases and 4 bases, in that order; junction bases with no gene match: 5. The part of the CDR3 DNA that was read is TGTGCCAGCAGTGTAGCGGGGGCGCCTTACAATGAG. Amino acid sequence: CASSVAGAPYNE. The whole CDR3 sequence is CASSVAGAPYNEQFF.